This is a list of T cell receptor beta chains from one sample in a study of shared T cell receptors in the human thymus. The method was immunoSEQ multiplex PCR; TCRdb's version includes in-frame clones alone and lacks a portion of them. The sample records 600,000 to 900,000 clones, approximately 83% being singletons. This same sample was also taken into another study, of human thymus T cells.

Source material: thymocytes. These receptors originate from a girl in the first two years of life with a congenital heart defect. CDR3s include the opening cysteine and the closing phenylalanine or tryptophan. A D gene is named only where the DNA matches it firmly. Only part of the rows carry a size: once, few, many, or a class if the clone is expanded.

D gene: TRBD2
clone size: once
V gene: TRBV27
J gene: TRBJ2-7
CDR3 protein: CASRRSGGSSYEQYF
CDR3 DNA: TGTGCCAGCAGACGCTCGGGGGGTTCCTCCTACGAGCAGTACTTC

D gene: NA
clone size: NA
V gene: TRBV6-1
J gene: TRBJ1-1
CDR3 protein: CASTLNRNTEAFF
CDR3 DNA: TGTGCCAGCACCTTAAACAGGAACACTGAAGCTTTCTTT

D gene: NA
clone size: once
V gene: TRBV5-6
J gene: TRBJ1-1
CDR3 protein: CASSLGFSWPNTEAFF
CDR3 DNA: TGTGCCAGCAGCCTGGGGTTCAGTTGGCCGAACACTGAAGCTTTCTTT

D gene: TRBD2
clone size: NA
V gene: TRBV5-6
J gene: TRBJ2-5
CDR3 protein: CASSALSRGGQQETQYF
CDR3 DNA: TGTGCCAGCAGCGCCCTTTCGCGGGGGGGCCAGCAAGAGACCCAGTACTTC

D gene: TRBD1
clone size: NA
V gene: TRBV9
J gene: TRBJ1-1
CDR3 protein: CASSVDRQGRTEAFF
CDR3 DNA: TGTGCCAGCAGCGTCGACCGACAGGGACGGACTGAAGCTTTCTTT

D gene: NA
clone size: NA
V gene: TRBV7-9
J gene: TRBJ2-7
CDR3 protein: CASSHKEDEQYF
CDR3 DNA: TGTGCCAGCAGTCACAAAGAGGACGAGCAGTACTTC

D gene: NA
clone size: few
V gene: TRBV20-1
J gene: TRBJ1-1
CDR3 protein: CSAPNRHEAFF
CDR3 DNA: TGCAGTGCTCCTAACCGCCATGAAGCTTTCTTT

D gene: TRBD1
clone size: NA
V gene: TRBV19
J gene: TRBJ1-1
CDR3 protein: CASSRRRGPNTEAFF
CDR3 DNA: TGTGCCAGTAGTAGGAGGAGGGGGCCGAACACTGAAGCTTTCTTT

D gene: NA
clone size: NA
V gene: TRBV6-1
J gene: TRBJ2-4
CDR3 protein: CASSETDPPVSPYF
CDR3 DNA: TGTGCCAGCAGTGAAACAGATCCCCCCGTAAGTCCGTACTTC

D gene: TRBD1
clone size: NA
V gene: TRBV6-5
J gene: TRBJ1-6
CDR3 protein: CASSDLQGRNSPLHF
CDR3 DNA: TGTGCCAGCAGTGACTTACAGGGGCGTAATTCACCCCTCCACTTT

D gene: NA
clone size: NA
V gene: TRBV10-2
J gene: TRBJ1-1
CDR3 protein: CASSDSGGNTEAFF
CDR3 DNA: TGCGCCAGCAGTGATTCCGGGGGGAACACTGAAGCTTTCTTT

D gene: NA
clone size: NA
V gene: TRBV6-5
J gene: TRBJ1-2
CDR3 protein: CASSRRGGDGYTF
CDR3 DNA: TGTGCCAGCAGCCGCCGGGGGGGCGATGGCTACACCTTC

D gene: TRBD1
clone size: NA
V gene: TRBV5-1
J gene: TRBJ2-7
CDR3 protein: CASSIVDPNRGVSSYEQYF
CDR3 DNA: TGCGCCAGCAGCATAGTAGATCCCAACAGGGGCGTCAGCTCCTACGAGCAGTACTTC

D gene: NA
clone size: few
V gene: TRBV7-9
J gene: TRBJ1-2
CDR3 protein: CASSLFPGTYGYTF
CDR3 DNA: TGTGCCAGCAGCTTATTTCCGGGTACCTATGGCTACACCTTC

D gene: NA
clone size: NA
V gene: TRBV7-9
J gene: TRBJ2-7
CDR3 protein: CASSPRGRVNSYEQYF
CDR3 DNA: TGTGCCAGCAGCCCCAGGGGCAGGGTGAACTCCTACGAGCAGTACTTC

D gene: NA
clone size: NA
V gene: TRBV4-2
J gene: TRBJ1-2
CDR3 protein: CASSPASKETGNGVYGYTF
CDR3 DNA: TGTGCCAGCAGCCCGGCCTCGAAGGAAACAGGGAACGGGGTTTATGGCTACACCTTC

D gene: TRBD1
clone size: NA
V gene: TRBV5-1
J gene: TRBJ2-3
CDR3 protein: CASSLQGASTDTQYF
CDR3 DNA: TGCGCCAGCAGCTTGCAGGGGGCAAGTACAGATACGCAGTATTTT

D gene: NA
clone size: NA
V gene: TRBV7-2
J gene: TRBJ1-2
CDR3 protein: CASSLGFWPINYGYTF
CDR3 DNA: TGTGCCAGCAGCTTAGGTTTCTGGCCGATTAACTATGGCTACACCTTC

D gene: TRBD2
clone size: NA
V gene: TRBV11-2
J gene: TRBJ2-1
CDR3 protein: CASSLDWAGGPDEQFF
CDR3 DNA: TGTGCCAGCAGCTTAGATTGGGCGGGGGGGCCCGATGAGCAGTTCTTC

D gene: NA
clone size: NA
V gene: TRBV19
J gene: TRBJ1-4
CDR3 protein: CASSPEPGRTNEKLFF
CDR3 DNA: TGTGCCAGTAGTCCCGAACCCGGGAGAACTAATGAAAAACTGTTTTTT

D gene: TRBD2
clone size: NA
V gene: TRBV9
J gene: TRBJ2-2
CDR3 protein: CASSVSGLAATGELFF
CDR3 DNA: TGTGCCAGCAGCGTATCGGGACTAGCAGCCACCGGGGAGCTGTTTTTT

D gene: TRBD1
clone size: few
V gene: TRBV25-1
J gene: TRBJ2-5
CDR3 protein: CASTTGVETQYF
CDR3 DNA: TGTGCCAGCACTACAGGGGTTGAGACCCAGTACTTC

D gene: NA
clone size: NA
V gene: TRBV7-3
J gene: TRBJ1-1
CDR3 protein: CASSLNGGDTEAFF
CDR3 DNA: TGTGCCAGCAGCTTAAACGGCGGGGACACTGAAGCTTTCTTT

D gene: TRBD1
clone size: NA
V gene: TRBV27
J gene: TRBJ1-5
CDR3 protein: CASSLKGAGSNQPQHF
CDR3 DNA: TGTGCCAGCAGTTTAAAGGGGGCTGGTAGCAATCAGCCCCAGCATTTT

D gene: TRBD1
clone size: NA
V gene: TRBV28
J gene: TRBJ1-5
CDR3 protein: CASSPLPWTGGTYSNQPQHF
CDR3 DNA: TGTGCCAGCAGTCCACTCCCTTGGACAGGGGGAACCTATAGCAATCAGCCCCAGCATTTT

D gene: NA
clone size: NA
V gene: TRBV7-2
J gene: TRBJ1-3
CDR3 protein: CASSLGQNTIYF
CDR3 DNA: TGTGCCAGCAGCTTAGGACAGAACACCATATATTTT

D gene: NA
clone size: once
V gene: TRBV2
J gene: TRBJ2-7
CDR3 protein: CASREPPWARLVYEQYF
CDR3 DNA: TGTGCCAGCAGGGAGCCCCCCTGGGCTAGACTAGTTTACGAGCAGTACTTC

D gene: TRBD1
clone size: NA
V gene: TRBV12-5
J gene: TRBJ1-6
CDR3 protein: CASGRRTGLNDSPLHF
CDR3 DNA: TGTGCTAGTGGCCGCCGGACAGGGCTCAACGATTCACCCCTCCACTTT

D gene: NA
clone size: NA
V gene: TRBV30
J gene: TRBJ1-5
CDR3 protein: CAWSGGEDSNQPQHF
CDR3 DNA: TGTGCCTGGAGTGGAGGCGAAGACAGCAATCAGCCCCAGCATTTT

D gene: TRBD1
clone size: few
V gene: TRBV5-6
J gene: TRBJ1-5
CDR3 protein: CASSSKDRGRGQPQHF
CDR3 DNA: TGTGCCAGCAGCTCAAAAGACAGGGGACGTGGTCAGCCCCAGCATTTT

D gene: NA
clone size: NA
V gene: TRBV2
J gene: TRBJ2-7
CDR3 protein: CASSDTGKGFSYEQYF
CDR3 DNA: TGTGCCAGCAGCGATACAGGGAAGGGATTCTCCTACGAGCAGTACTTC

D gene: NA
clone size: NA
V gene: TRBV28
J gene: TRBJ1-5
CDR3 protein: CASSFPTGWGWAQPQHF
CDR3 DNA: TGTGCCAGCAGTTTTCCCACAGGGTGGGGGTGGGCCCAGCCCCAGCATTTT

D gene: TRBD1
clone size: NA
V gene: TRBV7-8
J gene: TRBJ1-1
CDR3 protein: CASILKPGQGFRSEAFF
CDR3 DNA: TGTGCCAGCATACTCAAGCCGGGACAGGGTTTTCGCTCTGAAGCTTTCTTT

D gene: NA
clone size: NA
V gene: TRBV7-9
J gene: TRBJ1-4
CDR3 protein: CASSLRAGEKLFF
CDR3 DNA: TGTGCCAGCAGCCTACGGGCGGGAGAAAAACTGTTTTTT

D gene: TRBD1
clone size: NA
V gene: TRBV19
J gene: TRBJ2-5
CDR3 protein: CASSRMDRDQETQYF
CDR3 DNA: TGTGCCAGTAGTCGTATGGACAGGGATCAAGAGACCCAGTACTTC

D gene: TRBD1
clone size: NA
V gene: TRBV7-2
J gene: TRBJ1-5
CDR3 protein: CASSLQGAYSNQPQHF
CDR3 DNA: TGTGCCAGCAGCTTACAGGGGGCTTATAGCAATCAGCCCCAGCATTTT

D gene: NA
clone size: once
V gene: TRBV6-1
J gene: TRBJ1-4
CDR3 protein: CASREETETNEKLFF
CDR3 DNA: TGTGCCAGCAGGGAAGAGACAGAGACTAATGAAAAACTGTTTTTT

D gene: NA
clone size: NA
V gene: TRBV7-2
J gene: TRBJ1-4
CDR3 protein: CASSPRTELSTNEKLFF
CDR3 DNA: TGTGCCAGCAGCCCCAGGACAGAACTTTCAACTAATGAAAAACTGTTTTTT

D gene: NA
clone size: NA
V gene: TRBV10-1
J gene: TRBJ2-3
CDR3 protein: CASSVWGGPDTQYF
CDR3 DNA: TGCGCCAGCAGTGTTTGGGGGGGCCCAGATACGCAGTATTTT

D gene: TRBD1
clone size: NA
V gene: TRBV28
J gene: TRBJ2-5
CDR3 protein: CASSLLHPGQGSAETQYF
CDR3 DNA: TGTGCCAGCAGCCTCCTCCATCCGGGACAGGGATCAGCAGAGACCCAGTACTTC

D gene: NA
clone size: NA
V gene: TRBV19
J gene: TRBJ1-1
CDR3 protein: CASSIVENTEAFF
CDR3 DNA: TGTGCCAGTAGTATAGTAGAAAACACTGAAGCTTTCTTT

D gene: NA
clone size: NA
V gene: TRBV5-1
J gene: TRBJ2-1
CDR3 protein: CASSLLGNHEQFF
CDR3 DNA: TGCGCCAGCAGCTTACTAGGAAACCATGAGCAGTTCTTC

D gene: NA
clone size: once
V gene: TRBV5-1
J gene: TRBJ1-1
CDR3 protein: CASSLKGEGTEAFF
CDR3 DNA: TGCGCCAGCAGCTTGAAAGGGGAGGGCACTGAAGCTTTCTTT

D gene: TRBD2
clone size: NA
V gene: TRBV19
J gene: TRBJ2-3
CDR3 protein: CASSAGTSGGAGTDTQYF
CDR3 DNA: TGTGCCAGTAGTGCAGGGACTAGCGGGGGGGCCGGCACAGATACGCAGTATTTT

D gene: NA
clone size: NA
V gene: TRBV6-1
J gene: TRBJ1-1
CDR3 protein: CASRIREDTEAFF
CDR3 DNA: TGTGCCAGCAGAATCCGGGAAGACACTGAAGCTTTCTTT

D gene: NA
clone size: NA
V gene: TRBV11-2
J gene: TRBJ1-2
CDR3 protein: CASSLGTAYGYTF
CDR3 DNA: TGTGCCAGCAGCTTAGGGACAGCCTATGGCTACACCTTC

D gene: TRBD2
clone size: NA
V gene: TRBV4-1
J gene: TRBJ2-3
CDR3 protein: CASSQPTSGASTDTQYF
CDR3 DNA: TGCGCCAGCAGCCAGCCGACTAGCGGGGCTAGCACAGATACGCAGTATTTT

D gene: TRBD1
clone size: NA
V gene: TRBV2
J gene: TRBJ2-3
CDR3 protein: CASSDSSSRTGGDTQYF
CDR3 DNA: TGTGCCAGCAGTGATTCTAGCTCGCGGACAGGGGGAGATACGCAGTATTTT

D gene: TRBD2
clone size: NA
V gene: TRBV7-9
J gene: TRBJ2-5
CDR3 protein: CASSLATSGPPSQETQYF
CDR3 DNA: TGTGCCAGCAGCTTAGCGACTAGCGGGCCACCATCCCAAGAGACCCAGTACTTC

D gene: NA
clone size: NA
V gene: TRBV29-1
J gene: TRBJ2-5
CDR3 protein: CSVPLTGVQETQYF
CDR3 DNA: TGCAGCGTTCCTTTGACCGGGGTTCAAGAGACCCAGTACTTC

D gene: NA
clone size: once
V gene: TRBV4-3
J gene: TRBJ2-1
CDR3 protein: CASSQDRGGGRPYNEQFF
CDR3 DNA: TGCGCCAGCAGCCAAGATCGGGGAGGGGGGCGTCCCTACAATGAGCAGTTCTTC

D gene: NA
clone size: NA
V gene: TRBV14
J gene: TRBJ1-1
CDR3 protein: CASSQDAPLEAMNTEAFF
CDR3 DNA: TGTGCCAGCAGCCAAGATGCCCCCTTGGAGGCCATGAACACTGAAGCTTTCTTT

D gene: NA
clone size: NA
V gene: TRBV19
J gene: TRBJ2-7
CDR3 protein: CASSMGQGWSYEQYF
CDR3 DNA: TGTGCCAGTAGTATGGGTCAGGGGTGGTCCTACGAGCAGTACTTC